Each of the 3 T cell receptor beta chains below was sequenced from the same sample in a study of graft-versus-host responses after intestinal transplantation. Clones were sequenced by immunoSEQ multiplex PCR, and TCRdb holds only the in-frame ones, with some missing. The table has a few thousand clones, 25% to 30% seen once. Plates contained approximately 200,000 CFSE-labeled responder cells and approximately 200,000 irradiated, violet-dye-labeled stimulator cells. Sequenced material: alloreactive CD8+ T cells from a mixed lymphocyte reaction culture, taken before intestinal transplant. Regarding subset: CFSE-low proliferating T cells sorted from approximately 6-day pre-transplant mixed lymphocyte reaction (GvH or HvG direction). The receptors were sampled from a human patient who received an intestinal transplant.

Details on this clone: A much bigger clone sits one base away, suggesting this may be a read error. This chain joins TRBV5-4 and TRBJ1-1, with 7 bases fitting TRBD1. This CDR3 comprises 14 residues. Germline loops: CDR1 SGHNT, CDR2 YYREEE (reference sequence). The CDR3 DNA is TGTTCCAGCAGCGACAGGGTATGGAACACTGAAGCTTTCTTT. It codes for CSSSDRVWNTEAFF.

J is TRBJ2-7 and V is TRBV5-1; D possibly matches TRBD1 or TRBD2 (5 bases each). The germline V and J ends were trimmed by 2 bases and 4 bases, with 19 bases remaining between them. This CDR3 has 16 residues. Per the germline V gene, CDR1 is SGHRS and CDR2 is YFSETQ. The CDR3 nucleotides read TGCGCCAGCAGCTTTGGTTGGGGACGGGCGACTTACGAGCAGTACTTC. It is translated as CASSFGWGRATYEQYF. Combining the CDR3 with reference TRBV5-1 and TRBJ2-7 gives the whole variable domain KAGVTQTPRYLIKTRGQQVTLSCSPISGHRSVSWYQQTPGQGLQFLFEYFSETQRNKGNFPGRFSGRQFSNSRSEMNVSTLELGDSALYLCASSFGWGRATYEQYFGPGTRLTVT.

The rearrangement joins TRBV5-1 to TRBJ2-7; D gene ambiguous. CDR1 SGHRS and CDR2 YFSETQ come from the germline V gene. The CDR3 totals 13 residues. V was shortened by 0 bases and J by 6 bases, with 10 bases between the two germline ends. The CDR3 bases are TGCGCCAGCAGCTTGGGCGAGCCGGGCGAGCAGTACTTC. Residues: CASSLGEPGEQYF.